This T cell receptor beta chain was retrieved from a study of human T cells and chemical hapten exposure. Study-wide background: Each week of the roughly 26-week study, patients had diphenylcyclopropenone applied to the scalp. Reading of the patch tests, which applied 0.01% DPC to the upper back, occurred at 6 days.

The sample's time point: pre-sensitization, week 0. Treatment noted: therapeutic diphenylcyclopropenone sensitization with weekly scalp DPC. Total RNA was isolated from unfractionated whole blood. Germline loops: CDR1 SGDLS, CDR2 YYNGEE. With 5 bases removed from V and 1 base from J, the gap between germline ends came to 4 bases. The CDR3 is 12 residues long. TCRdb re-called the RACE reads with MiXCR, one entry per CDR3 protein. The sample gives 33,000 or so distinct CDR3 sequences, 12% of which show up once; roughly 1.9% is in the top ten. The clonotype originates from a middle-aged woman with alopecia areata. Some clones in this sample may be carry-over from other donors' samples. V usage is TRBV9 and J usage is TRBJ1-3, with unresolved D. The specimen comprised whole blood, sampled in connection with sensitization to the hapten diphenylcyclopropenone (DPC). The CDR3: CASSPSGNTIYF. In DNA, the CDR3 is TGTGCCAGCAGTCCTTCTGGAAACACCATATATTTT.